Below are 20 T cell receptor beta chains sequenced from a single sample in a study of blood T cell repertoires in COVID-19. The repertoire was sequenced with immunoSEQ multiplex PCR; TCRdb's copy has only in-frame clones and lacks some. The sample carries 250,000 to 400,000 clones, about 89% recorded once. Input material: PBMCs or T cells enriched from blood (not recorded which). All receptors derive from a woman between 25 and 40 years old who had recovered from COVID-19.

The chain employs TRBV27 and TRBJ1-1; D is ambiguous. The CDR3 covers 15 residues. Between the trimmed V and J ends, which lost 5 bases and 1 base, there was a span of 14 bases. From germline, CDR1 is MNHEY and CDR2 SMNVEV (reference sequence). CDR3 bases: TGTGCCAGCAGTCCCACCAGCGATGGGAACACTGAAGCTTTCTTT. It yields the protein CASSPTSDGNTEAFF.

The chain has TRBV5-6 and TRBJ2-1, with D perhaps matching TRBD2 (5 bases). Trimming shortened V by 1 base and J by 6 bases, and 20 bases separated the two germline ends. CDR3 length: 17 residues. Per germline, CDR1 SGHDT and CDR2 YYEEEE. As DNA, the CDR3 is TGTGCCAGCAGCTTGTATCGGGGAACGGCCTTTGGCAATGAGCAGTTCTTC. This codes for CASSLYRGTAFGNEQFF.

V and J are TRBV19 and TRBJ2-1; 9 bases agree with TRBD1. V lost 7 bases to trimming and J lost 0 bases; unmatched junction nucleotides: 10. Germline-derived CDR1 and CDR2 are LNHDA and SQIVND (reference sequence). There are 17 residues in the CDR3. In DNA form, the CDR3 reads TGTGCCAGTACCTCGACAGGGGGAATGGTCTCCTACAATGAGCAGTTCTTC. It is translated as CASTSTGGMVSYNEQFF. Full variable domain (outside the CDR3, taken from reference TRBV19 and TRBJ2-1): DGGITQSPKYLFRKEGQNVTLSCEQNLNHDAMYWYRQDPGQGLRLIYYSQIVNDFQKGDIAEGYSVSREKKESFPLTVTSAQKNPTAFYLCASTSTGGMVSYNEQFFGPGTRLTVL.

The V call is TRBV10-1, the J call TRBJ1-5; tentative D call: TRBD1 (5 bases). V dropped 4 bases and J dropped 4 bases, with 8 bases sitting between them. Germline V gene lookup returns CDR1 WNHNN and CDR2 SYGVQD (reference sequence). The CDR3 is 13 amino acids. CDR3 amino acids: CASSGQPNQPQHF. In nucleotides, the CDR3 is TGCGCCAGCAGTGGACAGCCAAATCAGCCCCAGCATTTT.

CDR3 bases: TGTGCCAGCAGCGCGGGGACAGACACCTACGAGCAGTACTTC. This translates into CASSAGTDTYEQYF. The chain joins TRBV7-2 to TRBJ2-7; weak D call: TRBD1 (7 bases). The germline CDR1 and CDR2 sequences are SGHTA and FQGNSA. V lost 5 bases and J 2 bases, leaving 13 bases between the germline ends. The CDR3 consists of 14 residues.

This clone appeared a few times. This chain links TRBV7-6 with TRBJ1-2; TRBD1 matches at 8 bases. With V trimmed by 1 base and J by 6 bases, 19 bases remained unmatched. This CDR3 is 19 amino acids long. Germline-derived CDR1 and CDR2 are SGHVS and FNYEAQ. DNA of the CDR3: TGTGCCAGCAGCTTAGAGCAAATGGCAGGGGGCGCGAAGCGTCATGGCTACACCTTC. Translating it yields CASSLEQMAGGAKRHGYTF.

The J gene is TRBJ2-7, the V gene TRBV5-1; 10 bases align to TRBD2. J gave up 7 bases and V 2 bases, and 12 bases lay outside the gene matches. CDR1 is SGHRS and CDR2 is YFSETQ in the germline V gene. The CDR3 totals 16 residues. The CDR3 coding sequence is TGCGCCAGCAGCTTTGAACCGACTAGCGGGTATGGGGAGCAGTACTTC. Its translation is CASSFEPTSGYGEQYF.

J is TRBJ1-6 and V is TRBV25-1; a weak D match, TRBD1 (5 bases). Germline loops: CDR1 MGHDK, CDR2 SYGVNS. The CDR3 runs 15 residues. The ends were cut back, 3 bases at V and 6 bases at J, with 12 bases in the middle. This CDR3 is CASSDRAGGNSPLHF. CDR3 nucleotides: TGTGCCAGCAGTGACAGGGCCGGGGGTAATTCACCCCTCCACTTT.

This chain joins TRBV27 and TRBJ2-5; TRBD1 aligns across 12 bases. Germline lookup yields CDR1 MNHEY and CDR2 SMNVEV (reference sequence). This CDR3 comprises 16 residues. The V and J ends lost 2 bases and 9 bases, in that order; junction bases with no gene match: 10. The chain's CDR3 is CASSLAPGQGAWPQYF. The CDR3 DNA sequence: TGTGCCAGCAGTTTAGCACCGGGACAGGGGGCGTGGCCCCAGTACTTC.

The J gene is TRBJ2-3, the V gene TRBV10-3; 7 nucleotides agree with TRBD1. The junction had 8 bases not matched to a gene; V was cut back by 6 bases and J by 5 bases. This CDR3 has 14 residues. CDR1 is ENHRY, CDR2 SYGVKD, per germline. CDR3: CAISTGDLGDTQYF. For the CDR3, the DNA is TGTGCCATCAGCACAGGGGACCTTGGAGATACGCAGTATTTT.

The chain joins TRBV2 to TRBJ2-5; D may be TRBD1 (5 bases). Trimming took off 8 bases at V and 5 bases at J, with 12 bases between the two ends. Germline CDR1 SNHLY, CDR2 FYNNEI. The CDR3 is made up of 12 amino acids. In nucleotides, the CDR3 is TGTGCCAGCGGGGCTAGTGGGGAGACCCAGTACTTC. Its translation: CASGASGETQYF.

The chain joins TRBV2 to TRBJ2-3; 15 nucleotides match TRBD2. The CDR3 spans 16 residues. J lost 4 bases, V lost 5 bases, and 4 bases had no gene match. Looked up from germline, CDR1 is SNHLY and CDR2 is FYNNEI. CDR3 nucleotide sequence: TGTGCCAGCAGTAGGACTAGCGGGGGGGATGCAGATACGCAGTATTTT. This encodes CASSRTSGGDADTQYF.

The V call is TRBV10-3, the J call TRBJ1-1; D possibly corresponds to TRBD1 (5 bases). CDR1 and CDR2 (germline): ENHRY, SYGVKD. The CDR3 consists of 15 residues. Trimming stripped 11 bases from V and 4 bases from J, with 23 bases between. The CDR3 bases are TGTGCCTCCCGGGGGGGTAATGGGACCAGCACTGAAGCTTTCTTT. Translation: CASRGGNGTSTEAFF.

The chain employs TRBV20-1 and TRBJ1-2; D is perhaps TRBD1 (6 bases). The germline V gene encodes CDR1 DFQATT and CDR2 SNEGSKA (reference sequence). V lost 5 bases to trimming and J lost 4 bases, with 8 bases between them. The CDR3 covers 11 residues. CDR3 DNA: TGCAGTGCTGGGGGCAGCTATGGCTACACCTTC. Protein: CSAGGSYGYTF.

The DNA of the CDR3 is TGTGCCAGCAGCTTATCCAGGGTTGTCTACGAGCAGTACTTC. Protein product: CASSLSRVVYEQYF. This chain connects TRBV7-2 to TRBJ2-7, with a weak D call TRBD1 (5 bases). Germline V lookup: CDR1 SGHTA, CDR2 FQGNSA. There are 14 residues in the CDR3. The germline V and J ends were trimmed by 2 bases and 3 bases, with 11 bases remaining between them.

The CDR3 DNA is TGTGCCAGCAGCGCCCTCGCTAGCAGCCTGAATGAAAAACTGTTTTTT. Amino acids: CASSALASSLNEKLFF. The rearrangement joins TRBV9 to TRBJ1-4; D unclear. The germline V gene encodes CDR1 SGDLS and CDR2 YYNGEE. V was trimmed by 3 bases and J by 5 bases, leaving 17 bases between them. The CDR3 consists of 16 residues.

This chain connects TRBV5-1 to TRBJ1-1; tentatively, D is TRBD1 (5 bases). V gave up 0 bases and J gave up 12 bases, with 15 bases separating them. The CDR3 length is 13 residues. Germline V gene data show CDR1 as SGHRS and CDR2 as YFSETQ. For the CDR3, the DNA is TGCGCCAGCAGCTTGGAACAGGTAAGATTAACTTTCTTT. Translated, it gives CASSLEQVRLTFF.

CDR3 sequence reads: CASSAGGWTEAFF. The CDR3, as DNA: TGTGCCAGCAGCGCCGGGGGGTGGACTGAAGCTTTCTTT. The rearrangement uses TRBV9 and TRBJ1-1; tentative D call: TRBD1 (5 bases). CDR1 SGDLS and CDR2 YYNGEE come from the germline V gene. Trimming left V 3 bases short and J 5 bases short, with 11 bases between. This CDR3 is built from 13 residues.

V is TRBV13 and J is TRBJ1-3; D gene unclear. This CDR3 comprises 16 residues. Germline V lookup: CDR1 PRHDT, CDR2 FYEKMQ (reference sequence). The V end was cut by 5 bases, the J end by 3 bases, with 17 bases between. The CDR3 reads CASSRLHTDFGNTIYF. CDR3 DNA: TGTGCCAGCAGCCGGCTCCACACCGACTTTGGAAACACCATATATTTT. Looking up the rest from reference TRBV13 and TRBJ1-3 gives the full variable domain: AAGVIQSPRHLIKEKRETATLKCYPIPRHDTVYWYQQGPGQDPQFLISFYEKMQSDKGSIPDRFSAQQFSDYHSELNMSSLELGDSALYFCASSRLHTDFGNTIYFGEGSWLTVV.

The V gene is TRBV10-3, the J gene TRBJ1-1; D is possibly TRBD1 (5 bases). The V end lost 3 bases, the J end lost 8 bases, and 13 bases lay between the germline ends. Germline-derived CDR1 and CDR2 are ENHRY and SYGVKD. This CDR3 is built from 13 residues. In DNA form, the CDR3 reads TGTGCCATCAGTGAAGGGGTGGGCCCGGAAGCTTTCTTT. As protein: CAISEGVGPEAFF.